This TCR beta chain was profiled in a study of blood T cell repertoires in COVID-19. TCRdb keeps only in-frame clones here, not all; method: immunoSEQ multiplex PCR. The sample holds hundreds of thousands of clones, roughly 85% seen once. Sequenced: peripheral blood. This clonotype was obtained from a woman aged 18-29 years who had recovered from COVID-19.

CDR3 in DNA: TGTGCCAGCAGCTTGGCGGGGGGCAATAACTATGGCTACACCTTC. Its translation is CASSLAGGNNYGYTF. J is TRBJ1-2 and V is TRBV5-5; a weak D match, TRBD1 (6 bases). V lost 0 bases, J lost 1 base, and 10 bases lay in between. The CDR3 is 15 amino acids. Germline V gives CDR1 SGHKS, CDR2 YYEKEE (reference sequence).